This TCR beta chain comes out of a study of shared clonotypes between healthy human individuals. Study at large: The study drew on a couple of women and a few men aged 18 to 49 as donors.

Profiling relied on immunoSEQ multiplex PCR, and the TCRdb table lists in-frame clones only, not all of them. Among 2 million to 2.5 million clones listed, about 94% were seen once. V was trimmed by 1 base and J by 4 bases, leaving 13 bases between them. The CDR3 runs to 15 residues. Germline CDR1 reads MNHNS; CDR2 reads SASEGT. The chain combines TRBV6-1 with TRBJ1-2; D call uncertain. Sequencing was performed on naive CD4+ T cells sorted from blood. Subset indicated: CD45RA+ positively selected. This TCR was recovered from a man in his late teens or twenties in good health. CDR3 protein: CASSEGVSGFYGYTF. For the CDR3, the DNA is TGTGCCAGCAGTGAAGGTGTTTCTGGCTTCTATGGCTACACCTTC.